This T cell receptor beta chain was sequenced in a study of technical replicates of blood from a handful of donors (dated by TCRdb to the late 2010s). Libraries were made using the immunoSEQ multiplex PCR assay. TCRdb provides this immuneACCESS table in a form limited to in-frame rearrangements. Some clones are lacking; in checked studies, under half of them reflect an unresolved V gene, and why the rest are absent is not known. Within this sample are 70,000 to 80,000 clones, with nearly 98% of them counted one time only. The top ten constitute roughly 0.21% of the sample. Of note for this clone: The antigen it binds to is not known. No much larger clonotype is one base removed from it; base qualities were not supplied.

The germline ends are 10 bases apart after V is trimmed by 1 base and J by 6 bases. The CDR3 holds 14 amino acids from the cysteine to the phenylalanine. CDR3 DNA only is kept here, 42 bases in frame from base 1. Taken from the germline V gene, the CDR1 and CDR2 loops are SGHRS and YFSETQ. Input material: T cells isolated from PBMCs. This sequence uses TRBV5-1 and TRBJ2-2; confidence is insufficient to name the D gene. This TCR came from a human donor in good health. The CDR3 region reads CASSLIRLAGELFF. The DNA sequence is TGCGCCAGCAGCTTGATACGGTTGGCCGGGGAGCTGTTTTTT.